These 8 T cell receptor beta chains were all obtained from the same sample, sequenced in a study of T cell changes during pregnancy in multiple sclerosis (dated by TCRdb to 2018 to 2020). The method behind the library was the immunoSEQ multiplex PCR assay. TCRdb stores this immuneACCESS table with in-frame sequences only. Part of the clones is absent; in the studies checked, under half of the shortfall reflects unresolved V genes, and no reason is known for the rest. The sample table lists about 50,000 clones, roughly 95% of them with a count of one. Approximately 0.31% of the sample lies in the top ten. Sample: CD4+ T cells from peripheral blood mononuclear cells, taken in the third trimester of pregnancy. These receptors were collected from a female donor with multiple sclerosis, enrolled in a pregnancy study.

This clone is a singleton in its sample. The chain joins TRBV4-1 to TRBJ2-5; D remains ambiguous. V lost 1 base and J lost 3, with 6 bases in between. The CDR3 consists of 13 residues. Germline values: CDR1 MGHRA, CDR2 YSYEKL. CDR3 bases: TGCGCCAGCAGCCAAGGGCAGAAAGAGACCCAGTACTTC. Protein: CASSQGQKETQYF.

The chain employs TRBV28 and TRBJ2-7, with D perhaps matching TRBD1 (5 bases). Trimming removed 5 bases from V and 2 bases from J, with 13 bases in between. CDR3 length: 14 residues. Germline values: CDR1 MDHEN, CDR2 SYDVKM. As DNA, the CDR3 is TGTGCCAGCAGTCCCGTGAAGGGGCCCTACGAGCAGTACTTC. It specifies CASSPVKGPYEQYF.

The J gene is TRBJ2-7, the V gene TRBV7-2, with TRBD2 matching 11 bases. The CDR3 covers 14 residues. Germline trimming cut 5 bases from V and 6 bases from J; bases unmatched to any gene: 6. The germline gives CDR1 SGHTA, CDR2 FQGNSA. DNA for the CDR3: TGTGCCAGCAGCCCGACTAGCGGGAAGGTCGAGCAGTACTTC. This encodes CASSPTSGKVEQYF. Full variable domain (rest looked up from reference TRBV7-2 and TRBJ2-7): GAGVSQSPSNKVTEKGKDVELRCDPISGHTALYWYRQSLGQGLEFLIYFQGNSAPDKSGLPSDRFSAERTGGSVSTLTIQRTQQEDSAVYLCASSPTSGKVEQYFGPGTRLTVT.

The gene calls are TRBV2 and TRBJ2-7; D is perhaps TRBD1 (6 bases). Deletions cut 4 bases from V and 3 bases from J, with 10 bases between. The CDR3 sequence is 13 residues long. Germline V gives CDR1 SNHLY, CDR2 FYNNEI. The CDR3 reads CASSVRGDYEQYF. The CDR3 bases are TGTGCCAGCAGTGTCAGGGGCGACTACGAGCAGTACTTC.

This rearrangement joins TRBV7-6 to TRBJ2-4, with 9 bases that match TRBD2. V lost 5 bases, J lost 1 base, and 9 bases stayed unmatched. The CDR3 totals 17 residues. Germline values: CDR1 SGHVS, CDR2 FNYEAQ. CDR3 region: CASSKSGLARAKNIQYF. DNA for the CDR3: TGTGCCAGCAGCAAGTCCGGACTAGCGCGGGCCAAAAACATTCAGTACTTC.

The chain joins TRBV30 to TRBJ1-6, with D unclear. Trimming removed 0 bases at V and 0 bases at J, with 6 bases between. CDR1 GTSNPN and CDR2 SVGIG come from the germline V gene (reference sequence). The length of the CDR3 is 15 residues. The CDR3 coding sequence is TGTGCCTGGAGTGTAGGGAGCTCCTATAATTCACCCCTCCACTTT. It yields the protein CAWSVGSSYNSPLHF.

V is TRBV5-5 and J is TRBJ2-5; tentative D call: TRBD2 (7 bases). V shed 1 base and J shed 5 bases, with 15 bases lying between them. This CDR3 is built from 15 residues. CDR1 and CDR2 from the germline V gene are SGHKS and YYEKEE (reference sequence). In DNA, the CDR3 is TGTGCCAGCAGCTTGAGGACAAAGGGGGGGGAGACCCAGTACTTC. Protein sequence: CASSLRTKGGETQYF.

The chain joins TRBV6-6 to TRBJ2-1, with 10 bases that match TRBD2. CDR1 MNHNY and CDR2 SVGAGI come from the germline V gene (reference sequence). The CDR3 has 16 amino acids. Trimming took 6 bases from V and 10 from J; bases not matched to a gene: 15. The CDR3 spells CASRGGVAGGKEEQFF. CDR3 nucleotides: TGTGCCAGCAGAGGGGGAGTAGCGGGAGGAAAGGAGGAGCAGTTCTTC.